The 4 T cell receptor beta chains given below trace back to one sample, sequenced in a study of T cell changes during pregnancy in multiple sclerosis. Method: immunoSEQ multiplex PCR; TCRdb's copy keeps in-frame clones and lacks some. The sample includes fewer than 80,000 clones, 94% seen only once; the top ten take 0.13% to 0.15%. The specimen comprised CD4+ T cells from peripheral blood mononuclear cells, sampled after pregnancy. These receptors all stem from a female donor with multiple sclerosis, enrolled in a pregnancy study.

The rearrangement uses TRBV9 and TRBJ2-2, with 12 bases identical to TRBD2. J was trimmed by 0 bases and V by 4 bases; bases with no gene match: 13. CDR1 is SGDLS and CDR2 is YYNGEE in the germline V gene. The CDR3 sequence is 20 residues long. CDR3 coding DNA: TGTGCCAGCAGCCCTCTGACTAGCGGGAGTAATAAGGCGAACACCGGGGAGCTGTTTTTT. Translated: CASSPLTSGSNKANTGELFF.

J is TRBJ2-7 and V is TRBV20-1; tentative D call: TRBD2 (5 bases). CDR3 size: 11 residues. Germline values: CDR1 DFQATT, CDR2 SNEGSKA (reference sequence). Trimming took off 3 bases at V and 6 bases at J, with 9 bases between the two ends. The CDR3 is CSASPGSEQYF. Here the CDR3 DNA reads TGCAGTGCTAGTCCGGGGTCCGAGCAGTACTTC.

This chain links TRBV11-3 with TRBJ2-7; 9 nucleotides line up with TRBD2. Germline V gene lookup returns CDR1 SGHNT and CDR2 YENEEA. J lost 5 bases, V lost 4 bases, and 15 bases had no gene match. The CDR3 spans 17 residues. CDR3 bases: TGTGCCAGCAGCTACGCCCGTAGCGGACTAGCGATCCACGAGCAGTACTTC. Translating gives CASSYARSGLAIHEQYF.

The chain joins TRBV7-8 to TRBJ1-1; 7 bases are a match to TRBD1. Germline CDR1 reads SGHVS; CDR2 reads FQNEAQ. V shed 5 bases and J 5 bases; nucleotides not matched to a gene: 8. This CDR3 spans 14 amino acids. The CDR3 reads CASSRDRISTEAFF. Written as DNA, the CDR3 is TGTGCCAGCAGCCGGGACAGAATATCTACTGAAGCTTTCTTT.